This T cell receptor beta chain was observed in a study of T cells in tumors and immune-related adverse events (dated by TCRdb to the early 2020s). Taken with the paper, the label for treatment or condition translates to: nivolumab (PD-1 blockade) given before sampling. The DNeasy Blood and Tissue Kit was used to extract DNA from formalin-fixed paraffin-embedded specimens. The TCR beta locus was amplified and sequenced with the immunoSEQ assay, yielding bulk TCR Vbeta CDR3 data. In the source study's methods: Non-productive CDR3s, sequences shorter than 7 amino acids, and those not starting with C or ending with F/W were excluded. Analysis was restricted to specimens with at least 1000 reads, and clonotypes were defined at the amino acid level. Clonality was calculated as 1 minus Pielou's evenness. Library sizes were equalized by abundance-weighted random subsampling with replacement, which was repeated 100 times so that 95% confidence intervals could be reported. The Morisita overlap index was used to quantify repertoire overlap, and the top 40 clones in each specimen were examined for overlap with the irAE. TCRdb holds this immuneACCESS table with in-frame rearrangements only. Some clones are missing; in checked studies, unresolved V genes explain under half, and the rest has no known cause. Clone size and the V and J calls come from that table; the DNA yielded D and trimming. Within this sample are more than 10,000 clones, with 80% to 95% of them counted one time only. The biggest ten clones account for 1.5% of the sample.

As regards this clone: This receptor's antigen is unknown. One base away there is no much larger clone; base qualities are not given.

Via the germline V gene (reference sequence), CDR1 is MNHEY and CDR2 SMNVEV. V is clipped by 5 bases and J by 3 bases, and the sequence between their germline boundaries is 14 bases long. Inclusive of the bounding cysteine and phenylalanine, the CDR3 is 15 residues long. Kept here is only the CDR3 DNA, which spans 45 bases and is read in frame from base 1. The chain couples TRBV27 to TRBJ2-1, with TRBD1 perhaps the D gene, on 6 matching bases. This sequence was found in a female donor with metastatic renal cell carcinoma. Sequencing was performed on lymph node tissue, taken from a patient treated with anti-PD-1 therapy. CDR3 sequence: CASSNSRGFYNEQFF. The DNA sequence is TGTGCCAGCAGTAACAGCAGGGGATTCTACAATGAGCAGTTCTTC.